This TCR beta chain derives from a study of blood T cell repertoires in COVID-19. Looked up from germline, CDR1 is SNHLY and CDR2 is FYNNEI. Trimming left V 2 bases short and J 2 bases short, with 10 bases between. The length of the CDR3 is 14 residues. Using immunoSEQ multiplex PCR, the repertoire was profiled, and TCRdb retains in-frame clones only, with some absent. The sample has 300,000 to 450,000 clones; about 90% are singletons. The receptor was derived from a woman aged 60-75 years with COVID-19, enrolled during active disease. J is TRBJ2-7 and V is TRBV2; no clear D. Sequenced material: peripheral blood. The CDR3 sequence is CASSELGPTYEQYF. The CDR3 DNA sequence: TGTGCCAGCAGTGAACTCGGTCCTACCTACGAGCAGTACTTC.